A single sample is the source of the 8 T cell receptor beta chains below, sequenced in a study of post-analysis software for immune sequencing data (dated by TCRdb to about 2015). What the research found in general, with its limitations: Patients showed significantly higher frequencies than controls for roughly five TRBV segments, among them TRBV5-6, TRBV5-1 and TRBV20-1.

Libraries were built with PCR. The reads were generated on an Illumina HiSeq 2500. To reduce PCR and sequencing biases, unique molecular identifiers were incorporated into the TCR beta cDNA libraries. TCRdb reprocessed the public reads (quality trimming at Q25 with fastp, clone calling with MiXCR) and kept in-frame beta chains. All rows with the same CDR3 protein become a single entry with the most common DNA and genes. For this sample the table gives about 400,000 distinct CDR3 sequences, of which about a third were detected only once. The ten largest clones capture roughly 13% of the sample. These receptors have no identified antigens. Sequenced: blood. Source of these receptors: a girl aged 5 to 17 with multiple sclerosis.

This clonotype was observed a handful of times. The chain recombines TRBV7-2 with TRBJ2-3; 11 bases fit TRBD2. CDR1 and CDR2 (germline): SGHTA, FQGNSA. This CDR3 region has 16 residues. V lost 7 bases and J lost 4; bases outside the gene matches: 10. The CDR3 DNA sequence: TGTGCCAGCAAACAACTAGCGGGGGTCCTTCCAGATACGCAGTATTTT. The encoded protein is CASKQLAGVLPDTQYF.

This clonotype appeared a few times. The CDR3 here is CASSGSRLNEQFF. Here the CDR3 DNA reads TGTGCCAGCAGTGGCTCCCGGCTCAATGAGCAGTTCTTC. V is TRBV6-5 and J is TRBJ2-1; unclear D gene. CDR3 length: 13 amino acids. The germline V gene encodes CDR1 MNHEY and CDR2 SVGAGI. V was pared by 5 bases and J by 6 bases, with 11 bases between.

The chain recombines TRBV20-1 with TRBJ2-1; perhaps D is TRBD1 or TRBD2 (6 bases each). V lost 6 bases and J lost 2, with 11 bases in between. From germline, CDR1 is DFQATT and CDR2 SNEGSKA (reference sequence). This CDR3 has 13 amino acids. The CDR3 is CSALGGTYNEQFF. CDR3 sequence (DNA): TGCAGTGCCTTGGGGGGCACCTACAATGAGCAGTTCTTC.

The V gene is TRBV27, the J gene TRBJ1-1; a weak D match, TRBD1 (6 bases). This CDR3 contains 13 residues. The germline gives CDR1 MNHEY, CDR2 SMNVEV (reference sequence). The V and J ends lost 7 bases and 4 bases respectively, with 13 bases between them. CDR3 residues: CASTPGVGTEAFF. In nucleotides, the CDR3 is TGTGCCAGCACCCCAGGGGTTGGCACTGAAGCTTTCTTT.

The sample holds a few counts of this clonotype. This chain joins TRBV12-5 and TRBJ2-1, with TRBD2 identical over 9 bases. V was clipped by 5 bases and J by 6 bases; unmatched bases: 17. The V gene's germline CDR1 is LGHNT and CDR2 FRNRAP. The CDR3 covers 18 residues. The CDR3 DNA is TGTGCTAGTGGTCCCAACCCTCTCCGAGCGGGGGGCCGCAATGAGCAGTTCTTC. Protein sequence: CASGPNPLRAGGRNEQFF.

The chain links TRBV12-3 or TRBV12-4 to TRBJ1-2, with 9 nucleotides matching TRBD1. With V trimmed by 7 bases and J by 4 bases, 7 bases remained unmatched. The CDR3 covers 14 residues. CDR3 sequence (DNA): TGTGCCAGCAAACCGGGACAGGGCATCTATGGCTACACCTTC. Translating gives CASKPGQGIYGYTF.

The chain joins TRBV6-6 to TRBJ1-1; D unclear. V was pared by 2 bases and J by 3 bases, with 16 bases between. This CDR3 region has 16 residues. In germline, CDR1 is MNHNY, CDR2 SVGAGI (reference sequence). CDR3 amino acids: CASSYPLTRGDTEAFF. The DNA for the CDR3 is TGTGCCAGCAGTTACCCTCTCACTCGGGGAGACACTGAAGCTTTCTTT.

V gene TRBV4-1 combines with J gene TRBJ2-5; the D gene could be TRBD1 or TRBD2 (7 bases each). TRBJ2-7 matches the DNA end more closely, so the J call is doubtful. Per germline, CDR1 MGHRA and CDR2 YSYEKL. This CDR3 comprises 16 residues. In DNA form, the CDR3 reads TGCGCCAGCAGTCCGGGGACAGCGGGGACCTTCGGCGAGCAGTACTTC. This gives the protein CASSPGTAGTFGEQYF.